This T cell receptor (beta chain) was captured in a study of blood T cell repertoires in COVID-19. For the study at large: Whether acute or convalescent, the COVID-19 samples came from the United States, Italy and Spain. From T cells, B-cell-depleted T cells, or PBMCs came the material, which was cDNA or gDNA.

The CDR3 covers 15 residues. The V and J ends lost 5 bases and 1 base respectively, with 12 bases between them. Germline lookup yields CDR1 MNHEY and CDR2 SVGAGI. Individuals aged about 18 to 100 years were recruited from 24 US areas. Cohort 3 recovered donors had two negative PCRs, clearance, or symptom resolution. The assay was immunoSEQ multiplex PCR, and TCRdb's table has in-frame clones only and misses some. The sample has roughly 250,000 clones; 75% to 90% are singletons. The origin of this receptor is a woman aged 25 to 39 who had recovered from COVID-19. V gene TRBV6-5 combines with J gene TRBJ1-3, with D unresolved. Material: PBMCs or T cells enriched from blood (not recorded which). The CDR3 spells CASSRSVGSGNTIYF. The CDR3 region has the DNA TGTGCCAGCAGTAGGAGTGTAGGTTCTGGAAACACCATATATTTT.